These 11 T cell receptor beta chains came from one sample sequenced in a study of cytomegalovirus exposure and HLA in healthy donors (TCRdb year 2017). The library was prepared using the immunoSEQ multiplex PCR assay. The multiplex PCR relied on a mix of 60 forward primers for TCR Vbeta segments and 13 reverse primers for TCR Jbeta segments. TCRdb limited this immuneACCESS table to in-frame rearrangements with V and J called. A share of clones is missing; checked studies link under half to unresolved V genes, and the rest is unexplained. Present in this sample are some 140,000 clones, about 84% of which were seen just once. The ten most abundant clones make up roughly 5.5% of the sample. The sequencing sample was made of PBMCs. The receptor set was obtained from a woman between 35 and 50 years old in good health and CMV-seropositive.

The CDR3 sequence: CASRSGTDNSPGGIWEQYF. The CDR3 DNA reads as TGCGCCAGTCGCTCGGGGACGGACAACTCTCCGGGAGGTATTTGGGAGCAGTACTTC. V and J are TRBV5-1 and TRBJ2-7, with 7 bases that match TRBD2. CDR1 SGHRS and CDR2 YFSETQ come from the germline V gene. The junction had 30 bases not matched to a gene; V was cut back by 8 bases and J by 7 bases. The CDR3 is 19 residues long.

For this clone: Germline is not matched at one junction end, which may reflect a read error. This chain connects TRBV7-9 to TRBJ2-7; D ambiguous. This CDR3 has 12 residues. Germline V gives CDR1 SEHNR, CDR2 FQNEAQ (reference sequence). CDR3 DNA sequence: TGTTCCAGCAGCTTTAGAGATTACGAGCAGTACTTC. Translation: CSSSFRDYEQYF.

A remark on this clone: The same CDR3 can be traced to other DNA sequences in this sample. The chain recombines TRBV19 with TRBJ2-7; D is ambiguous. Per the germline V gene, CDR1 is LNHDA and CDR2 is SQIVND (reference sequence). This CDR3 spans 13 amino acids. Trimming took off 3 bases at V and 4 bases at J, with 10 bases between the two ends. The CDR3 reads CASSIDGLYEQYF. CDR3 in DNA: TGTGCCAGTAGTATCGACGGGTTATACGAGCAGTACTTC.

DNA of the CDR3: TGTGCCAGCAGAGGGACAGGGAGTCGGACCGGGGAGCTGTTTTTT. This gives the protein CASRGTGSRTGELFF. V and J are TRBV2 and TRBJ2-2; 9 nucleotides align to TRBD1. The CDR3 loop spans 15 amino acids. CDR1 and CDR2 from the germline V gene are SNHLY and FYNNEI. Germline trimming cut 6 bases from V and 5 bases from J; bases unmatched to any gene: 7. The whole variable domain, remainder taken from reference TRBV2 and TRBJ2-2, is EPEVTQTPSHQVTQMGQEVILRCVPISNHLYFYWYRQILGQKVEFLVSFYNNEISEKSEIFDDQFSVERPDGSNFTLKIRSTKLEDSAMYFCASRGTGSRTGELFFGEGSRLTVL.

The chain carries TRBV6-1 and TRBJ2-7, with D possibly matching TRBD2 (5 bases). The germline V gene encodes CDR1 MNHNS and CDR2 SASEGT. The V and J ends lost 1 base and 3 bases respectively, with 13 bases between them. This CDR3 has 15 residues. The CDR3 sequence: CASSEGSGIYYEQYF. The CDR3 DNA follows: TGTGCCAGCAGTGAAGGAAGCGGAATATACTACGAGCAGTACTTC.

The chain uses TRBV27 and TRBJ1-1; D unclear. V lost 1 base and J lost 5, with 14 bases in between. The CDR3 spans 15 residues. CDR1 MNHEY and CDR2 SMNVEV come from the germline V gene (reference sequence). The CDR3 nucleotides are TGTGCCAGCAGTTTATTGGGGAGCGGTCAAACTGAAGCTTTCTTT. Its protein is CASSLLGSGQTEAFF.

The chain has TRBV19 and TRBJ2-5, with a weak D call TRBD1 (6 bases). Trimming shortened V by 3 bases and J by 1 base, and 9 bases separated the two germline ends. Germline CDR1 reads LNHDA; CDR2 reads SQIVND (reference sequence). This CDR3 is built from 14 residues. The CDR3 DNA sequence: TGTGCCAGTAGTATTCAGGGGATCCAAGAGACCCAGTACTTC. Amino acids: CASSIQGIQETQYF.

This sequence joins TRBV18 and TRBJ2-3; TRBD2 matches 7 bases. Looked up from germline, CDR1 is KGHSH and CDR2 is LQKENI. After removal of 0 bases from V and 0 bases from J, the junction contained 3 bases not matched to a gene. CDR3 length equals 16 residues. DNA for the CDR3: TGTGCCAGCTCACCACCACTTAGCGGGAGCACAGATACGCAGTATTTT. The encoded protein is CASSPPLSGSTDTQYF.

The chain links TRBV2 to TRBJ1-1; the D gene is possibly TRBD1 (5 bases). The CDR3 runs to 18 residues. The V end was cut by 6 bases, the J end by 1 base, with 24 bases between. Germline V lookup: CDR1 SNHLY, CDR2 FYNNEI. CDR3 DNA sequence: TGTGCCAGCAGCGCAGGCTACCCCGGGGGGGTAGCGAACACTGAAGCTTTCTTT. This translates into CASSAGYPGGVANTEAFF.

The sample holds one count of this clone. For the CDR3, the DNA is TGTGCCAGCAGCGCGTCCCACTGGACAGGGGGCTTTAACTATGGCTACACCTTC. Protein sequence: CASSASHWTGGFNYGYTF. The chain links TRBV13 to TRBJ1-2; 11 bases fit TRBD1. With 5 bases clipped from V and 1 base from J, the junction kept 12 bases outside the gene matches. CDR1 and CDR2 from the germline V gene are PRHDT and FYEKMQ (reference sequence). The CDR3 covers 18 residues. Looking up the rest from reference TRBV13 and TRBJ1-2 gives the full variable domain: AAGVIQSPRHLIKEKRETATLKCYPIPRHDTVYWYQQGPGQDPQFLISFYEKMQSDKGSIPDRFSAQQFSDYHSELNMSSLELGDSALYFCASSASHWTGGFNYGYTFGSGTRLTVV.

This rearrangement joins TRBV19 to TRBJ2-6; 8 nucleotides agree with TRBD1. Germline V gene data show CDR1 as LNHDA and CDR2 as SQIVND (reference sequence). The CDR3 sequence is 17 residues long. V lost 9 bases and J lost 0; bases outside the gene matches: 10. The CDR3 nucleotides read TGTGCCAGCTTCACCGGGACAGGAGGCTCTGGGGCCAACGTCCTGACTTTC. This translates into CASFTGTGGSGANVLTF. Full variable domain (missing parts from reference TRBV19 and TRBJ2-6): DGGITQSPKYLFRKEGQNVTLSCEQNLNHDAMYWYRQDPGQGLRLIYYSQIVNDFQKGDIAEGYSVSREKKESFPLTVTSAQKNPTAFYLCASFTGTGGSGANVLTFGAGSRLTVL.